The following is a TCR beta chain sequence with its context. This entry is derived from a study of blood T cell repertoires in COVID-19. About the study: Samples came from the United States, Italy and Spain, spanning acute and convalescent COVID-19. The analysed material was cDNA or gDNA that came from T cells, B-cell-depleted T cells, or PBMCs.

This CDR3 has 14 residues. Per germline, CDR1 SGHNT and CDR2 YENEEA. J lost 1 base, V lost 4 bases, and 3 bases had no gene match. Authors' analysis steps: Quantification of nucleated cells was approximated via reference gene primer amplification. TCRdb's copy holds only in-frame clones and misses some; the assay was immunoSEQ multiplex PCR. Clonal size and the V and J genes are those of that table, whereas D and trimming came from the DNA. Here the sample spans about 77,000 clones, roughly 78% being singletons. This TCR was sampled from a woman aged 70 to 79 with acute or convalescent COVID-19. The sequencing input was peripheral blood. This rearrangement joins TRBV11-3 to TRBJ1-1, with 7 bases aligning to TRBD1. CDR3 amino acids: CASSSTGWNTEAFF. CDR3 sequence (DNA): TGTGCCAGCAGCTCGACAGGGTGGAACACTGAAGCTTTCTTT.